The 9 T cell receptor beta chains presented below share a single source sample, sequenced in a study of blood T cells in healthy people across ages. Then a second PCR, running about 7 to 11 cycles, was carried out with a sample-barcoded 5' primer and a J-beta primer mix. TCRdb independently ran MiXCR on the 5' RACE reads; one entry per CDR3 protein. The table has some 750,000 distinct CDR3 sequences, approximately 22% seen once. Sequencing was performed on blood. All receptors derive from a man in his sixties or seventies in good health.

This clonotype turned up a few times. The chain carries TRBV7-6 and TRBJ2-5; TRBD2 agrees at 10 bases. Germline V gene sequence: CDR1 SGHVS, CDR2 FNYEAQ. CDR3 length equals 17 residues. Unmatched junction bases numbered 10, after V lost 5 bases and J lost 1 base. In DNA form, the CDR3 reads TGTGCCAGCAGCCGACTAGGGACTAGCGCGTCCCAAGAGACCCAGTACTTC. This codes for CASSRLGTSASQETQYF. Combining the CDR3 with reference TRBV7-6 and TRBJ2-5 gives the whole variable domain GAGVSQSPRYKVTKRGQDVALRCDPISGHVSLYWYRQALGQGPEFLTYFNYEAQQDKSGLPNDRFSAERPEGSISTLTIQRTEQRDSAMYRCASSRLGTSASQETQYFGPGTRLLVL.

This clonotype was seen ten or more times. The chain carries TRBV5-1 and TRBJ2-3; D may be TRBD2 (5 bases). The CDR3 covers 13 residues. Germline CDR1 is SGHRS and CDR2 is YFSETQ. Trimming pared 4 bases from V and 0 bases from J, leaving 6 bases between. As DNA, the CDR3 is TGCGCCAGCAGCCCGGGGAGCACAGATACGCAGTATTTT. Protein product: CASSPGSTDTQYF.

The rearrangement joins TRBV20-1 to TRBJ2-1; D perhaps matches TRBD2 (6 bases). V lost 6 bases, J lost 4 bases, and 16 bases lay in between. The CDR3 sequence is 14 residues long. CDR1 and CDR2 from the germline V gene are DFQATT and SNEGSKA (reference sequence). This CDR3 reads CSAKTGREYNEQFF. The DNA for the CDR3 is TGCAGTGCCAAAACGGGGCGGGAATACAATGAGCAGTTCTTC.

The V gene is TRBV14, the J gene TRBJ2-5, with D hard to call. V lost 4 bases to trimming and J lost 3 bases, with 9 bases between them. Germline V gene lookup returns CDR1 SGHDN and CDR2 FVKESK. This CDR3 has 13 residues. The CDR3 protein is CASSRQVEETQYF. DNA for the CDR3: TGTGCCAGCAGCCGCCAGGTTGAAGAGACCCAGTACTTC.

This clonotype has just a few counts. The chain is built from TRBV5-1 and TRBJ1-5, with unresolved D. CDR1 and CDR2 (germline): SGHRS, YFSETQ. The V end was cut by 2 bases, the J end by 7 bases, with 13 bases between. The CDR3 is made up of 14 amino acids. In DNA, the CDR3 is TGCGCCAGCAGCTTCGATGGTGAAGGACAGCCCCAGCATTTT. Amino acids: CASSFDGEGQPQHF.

This clonotype was detected only a few times. The chain is built from TRBV28 and TRBJ2-5, with unresolved D. V was trimmed by 5 bases and J by 1 base, leaving 14 bases between them. Germline assignment: CDR1 MDHEN and CDR2 SYDVKM. The CDR3 spans 15 residues. CDR3 in amino acids: CASSDRSDPQETQYF. CDR3 DNA sequence: TGTGCCAGCAGTGACCGATCAGACCCCCAAGAGACCCAGTACTTC.

V usage is TRBV19 and J usage is TRBJ1-2; D is ambiguous. CDR3 length equals 13 residues. Germline V CDR1 and CDR2: LNHDA, SQIVND (reference sequence). Trimming removed 1 base from V and 4 bases from J, with 7 bases in between. The CDR3 DNA sequence: TGTGCCAGTAGTATAGGGCAGGCCTATGGCTACACCTTC. Amino acid sequence: CASSIGQAYGYTF.

The chain has TRBV6-2 or TRBV6-3 and TRBJ2-7; the D call may be TRBD1 or TRBD2 (5 bases each). CDR3 length: 14 amino acids. Germline assignment: CDR1 MNHEY and CDR2 SVGEGT. V was cut by 4 bases and J by 2 bases, with 12 bases left in between. Written as DNA, the CDR3 is TGTGCCAGCAGTTTAATGTGGGGACCCTACGAGCAGTACTTC. This sequence encodes CASSLMWGPYEQYF.

The chain joins TRBV20-1 to TRBJ2-4; D is undetermined. The germline CDR1 and CDR2 sequences are DFQATT and SNEGSKA (reference sequence). V dropped 1 base and J dropped 6 bases, with 16 bases sitting between them. The CDR3 sequence is 15 residues long. CDR3 protein: CSARGVLEVGNIQYF. The CDR3 DNA reads as TGCAGTGCTAGAGGAGTACTTGAGGTGGGAAACATTCAGTACTTC.